Shown below are 23 T cell receptor beta chains from a single sample sequenced in a study of blood T cells in healthy people across ages. For the second PCR, which ran for about 7 to 11 cycles, a sample-barcoded 5' primer and a J-beta primer mix were used. TCRdb reanalysed the 5' RACE reads using MiXCR and keeps one entry per CDR3 protein. The sample records over a million distinct CDR3 sequences, around 45% being singletons. The material sequenced was blood. Every receptor here comes from a woman in her sixties in good health.

The chain uses TRBV20-1 and TRBJ1-2; tentative D call: TRBD1 (5 bases). The CDR3 covers 15 residues. Per germline, CDR1 DFQATT and CDR2 SNEGSKA (reference sequence). The V gene lost 1 base and the J gene lost 3 bases, with 15 bases spanning the gap. The CDR3 DNA reads TGCAGTGCTAGAGTCCTTGGGACCGTATACTATGGCTACACCTTC. It specifies CSARVLGTVYYGYTF.

This clonotype was picked up a small number of times. This sequence joins TRBV6-5 and TRBJ2-3; TRBD1 aligns across 9 bases. The CDR3 contains 13 residues. CDR1 and CDR2 (germline): MNHEY, SVGAGI. J gave up 8 bases and V 8 bases, and 8 bases lay outside the gene matches. The CDR3, as DNA: TGTGCCAGCCGGGACAGGGTTGTTGGTACGCAGTATTTT. Its protein product is CASRDRVVGTQYF.

V usage is TRBV11-2 and J usage is TRBJ2-5, with D maybe TRBD2 (6 bases). This CDR3 comprises 14 residues. The germline gives CDR1 SGHAT, CDR2 FQNNGV. Trimming shortened V by 7 bases and J by 2 bases, and 14 bases separated the two germline ends. CDR3 DNA sequence: TGTGCCAGCAAGGGCGGGGCCCAACAAGAGACCCAGTACTTC. Protein product: CASKGGAQQETQYF. The whole variable domain, filled in from reference TRBV11-2 and TRBJ2-5, reads EAGVAQSPRYKIIEKRQSVAFWCNPISGHATLYWYQQILGQGPKLLIQFQNNGVVDDSQLPKDRFSAERLKGVDSTLKIQPAKLEDSAVYLCASKGGAQQETQYFGPGTRLLVL.

The chain combines TRBV15 with TRBJ1-2; TRBD1 aligns across 8 bases. This CDR3 spans 15 amino acids. Unmatched junction bases numbered 5, after V lost 1 base and J lost 4 bases. Germline V gives CDR1 LNHNV, CDR2 YYDKDF (reference sequence). CDR3 residues: CATSRADRAIYGYTF. CDR3 sequence (DNA): TGTGCCACCAGCAGAGCGGACAGGGCGATCTATGGCTACACCTTC.

This rearrangement joins TRBV11-2 to TRBJ2-1, with 12 bases that match TRBD2. The J segment lost 12 bases and the V segment lost 4 bases, leaving 7 bases of the junction unmatched. Per germline, CDR1 SGHAT and CDR2 FQNNGV. CDR3 length: 14 amino acids. The CDR3 DNA sequence: TGTGCCAGCAGCTATCGACTAGCGGGAGCTAGGCAGTTCTTC. It translates to CASSYRLAGARQFF.

The J gene is TRBJ2-7, the V gene TRBV7-9, with a tentative D call TRBD2 (5 bases). The germline CDR1 and CDR2 sequences are SEHNR and FQNEAQ (reference sequence). The CDR3 extends over 13 amino acids. V was shortened by 4 bases and J by 5 bases, with 12 bases between the two germline ends. For the CDR3, the DNA is TGTGCCAGCAGCTCGGACTTTTCTCACGAGCAGTACTTC. Translated: CASSSDFSHEQYF.

CDR3 protein: CASSWTSGSNEQFF. CDR3 in DNA: TGTGCCAGCAGCTGGACGAGCGGGTCCAATGAGCAGTTCTTC. V is TRBV7-8 and J is TRBJ2-1; D perhaps matches TRBD2 (6 bases). Germline CDR1 and CDR2: SGHVS and FQNEAQ. This CDR3 has 14 amino acids. Trimming stripped 4 bases from V and 6 bases from J, with 13 bases between. Looking up the rest from reference TRBV7-8 and TRBJ2-1 gives the full variable domain: GAGVSQSPRYKVAKRGQDVALRCDPISGHVSLFWYQQALGQGPEFLTYFQNEAQLDKSGLPSDRFFAERPEGSVSTLKIQRTQQEDSAVYLCASSWTSGSNEQFFGPGTRLTVL.

This clonotype was detected only once. The V and J genes are TRBV10-3 and TRBJ2-3; 9 bases align to TRBD2. The junction had 11 bases not matched to a gene; V was cut back by 10 bases and J by 3 bases. The CDR3 has 15 amino acids. Germline V gives CDR1 ENHRY, CDR2 SYGVKD. The CDR3 reads CATLPLREGTDTQYF. In DNA form, the CDR3 reads TGTGCCACCCTTCCCCTGCGGGAGGGGACAGATACGCAGTATTTT.

The chain uses TRBV5-1 and TRBJ2-3, with 13 positions matching TRBD2. Trimming at V came to 0 bases and at J to 6 bases, leaving 4 bases not matched to a gene. Germline loops: CDR1 SGHRS, CDR2 YFSETQ. This CDR3 comprises 16 residues. The CDR3: CASSLVLAGGPDTQYF. DNA for the CDR3: TGCGCCAGCAGCTTGGTACTAGCGGGAGGGCCGGATACGCAGTATTTT.

The rearrangement joins TRBV20-1 to TRBJ1-5; D remains unclear. The length of the CDR3 is 14 residues. Looked up from germline, CDR1 is DFQATT and CDR2 is SNEGSKA (reference sequence). V lost 6 bases to trimming and J lost 3 bases, with 15 bases between them. Here the CDR3 reads CSATKGNYNQPQHF. The CDR3, as DNA: TGCAGTGCAACGAAGGGAAACTACAATCAGCCCCAGCATTTT.

V and J are TRBV12-3 or TRBV12-4 and TRBJ1-2; unclear D gene. The CDR3 extends over 14 amino acids. With 3 bases removed from V and 0 bases from J, the gap between germline ends came to 8 bases. This CDR3 reads CASSFKKANYGYTF. CDR3 nucleotide sequence: TGTGCCAGCAGTTTTAAAAAGGCTAACTATGGCTACACCTTC.

This clonotype turned up a few times. The rearrangement joins TRBV29-1 to TRBJ2-7; D uncertain. Trimming left V 3 bases short and J 5 bases short, with 14 bases between. Germline V gives CDR1 SQVTM, CDR2 ANQGSEA. The CDR3 spans 13 residues. The CDR3 is CSVESARSDEQYF. CDR3 in DNA: TGCAGCGTTGAGTCGGCGAGGTCGGACGAGCAGTACTTC.

This clonotype has more than one count but fewer than ten. This chain joins TRBV14 and TRBJ2-3; D not certain. CDR1 SGHDN and CDR2 FVKESK come from the germline V gene. Trimming removed 1 base at V and 6 bases at J, with 26 bases between. There are 19 residues in the CDR3. CDR3 coding DNA: TGTGCCAGCAGCCAAGGTCTCCCTTCACGTGGATCCCTGTCGGATACGCAGTATTTT. Translating it yields CASSQGLPSRGSLSDTQYF.

CDR3 nucleotides: TGTGCCAGCAGCGTCCGTGCAGGTGGCAGTGCAGATACGCAGTATTTT. It translates to CASSVRAGGSADTQYF. The chain has TRBV9 and TRBJ2-3; the D is unclear. CDR3 length equals 16 residues. Germline-derived CDR1 and CDR2 are SGDLS and YYNGEE. V shed 2 bases and J shed 4 bases, with 17 bases lying between them.

The V and J genes are TRBV20-1 and TRBJ2-3; 11 bases line up with TRBD2. The junction had 14 bases not matched to a gene; V was cut back by 6 bases and J by 9 bases. The CDR3 is made up of 15 amino acids. From germline, CDR1 is DFQATT and CDR2 SNEGSKA (reference sequence). The CDR3 spells CSAKPLAGGLGTQYF. As DNA, the CDR3 is TGCAGTGCAAAACCTCTAGCGGGAGGCCTTGGGACGCAGTATTTT.

This rearrangement joins TRBV29-1 to TRBJ2-5; D might be TRBD2 (6 bases). The ends were cut back, 1 base at V and 3 bases at J, with 6 bases in the middle. This CDR3 region has 12 residues. CDR1 and CDR2 from the germline V gene are SQVTM and ANQGSEA. CDR3 in amino acids: CSVEAGEETQYF. The CDR3 nucleotides are TGCAGCGTTGAAGCGGGGGAAGAGACCCAGTACTTC.

J is TRBJ1-5 and V is TRBV20-1, with D maybe TRBD1 (5 bases). CDR1 is DFQATT, CDR2 SNEGSKA, per germline (reference sequence). The ends were cut back, 2 bases at V and 4 bases at J, with 15 bases in the middle. The CDR3 is made up of 15 amino acids. CDR3 in amino acids: CSARQGLRDNQPQHF. The CDR3 DNA reads as TGCAGTGCTAGACAGGGACTGAGGGATAATCAGCCCCAGCATTTT.

The genes are TRBV12-3 or TRBV12-4 and TRBJ2-7; 8 bases fit TRBD1. The CDR3 consists of 13 residues. Trimming cost V 5 bases and J 5 bases; bases outside gene matches: 5. CDR3 in DNA: TGTGCCAGCAGTCGACAGGGGTTCCACGAGCAGTACTTC. Protein product: CASSRQGFHEQYF.

This clonotype was counted a few times. The V gene is TRBV2, the J gene TRBJ2-1, with 8 positions matching TRBD1. This CDR3 comprises 14 residues. CDR1 and CDR2 from the germline V gene are SNHLY and FYNNEI. The J segment lost 6 bases and the V segment lost 8 bases, leaving 9 bases of the junction unmatched. CDR3 bases: TGTGCCAGCTATTCGGACAGGGACTCCAATGAGCAGTTCTTC. Translated, it gives CASYSDRDSNEQFF.

The V and J genes are TRBV28 and TRBJ1-6; D perhaps matches TRBD1 (5 bases). V was shortened by 4 bases and J by 14 bases, with 24 bases between the two germline ends. The CDR3 has 16 amino acids. The germline V gene encodes CDR1 MDHEN and CDR2 SYDVKM. CDR3: CASSSTSRATQLTLHF. CDR3 nucleotides: TGTGCCAGCAGTTCAACCTCCAGGGCTACCCAGCTCACCCTCCACTTT.

The J gene is TRBJ2-5, the V gene TRBV10-3, with TRBD2 identical over 8 bases. Germline V CDR1 and CDR2: ENHRY, SYGVKD. J was trimmed by 11 bases and V by 4 bases; bases with no gene match: 15. The CDR3 totals 15 residues. CDR3 nucleotides: TGTGCCATCAGTGGGACTAGCAGGAATATTAATGAGCAGTACTTC. Encoded protein: CAISGTSRNINEQYF.

This clonotype has a handful of counts. The V call is TRBV20-1, the J call TRBJ1-5; a possible D gene is TRBD1 (6 bases). V gave up 5 bases and J gave up 4 bases, with 18 bases separating them. CDR1 and CDR2 (germline): DFQATT, SNEGSKA (reference sequence). This CDR3 is built from 15 residues. In nucleotides, the CDR3 is TGCAGTGCTCTCCCCCACAGGGTAAAAAATCAGCCCCAGCATTTT. Its protein product is CSALPHRVKNQPQHF.

V usage is TRBV20-1 and J usage is TRBJ2-7, with TRBD2 identical over 10 bases. Germline lookup yields CDR1 DFQATT and CDR2 SNEGSKA (reference sequence). The trim removed 6 bases at V and 0 bases at J, leaving 5 bases unmatched. This CDR3 is built from 14 residues. The CDR3 DNA reads as TGCAGTGCCGGGACTAGCGCGGTCTCCTACGAGCAGTACTTC. Translation gives CSAGTSAVSYEQYF.